Presented here are 19 T cell receptor beta chains from one specimen sequenced in a study of blood T cell repertoires in COVID-19. Sequencing was performed with immunoSEQ multiplex PCR; in TCRdb, only in-frame clones are kept and a portion is missing. The data contain 90,000 to 120,000 clones, roughly 80% of them singletons. Sequences were obtained from peripheral blood. The receptors were sampled from a human donor in a cohort sampled during active COVID-19.

The CDR3, as DNA: TGTGCCAGCAGTCGACAGGGACTAGCGGGACACGAGCAGTACTTC. This gives the protein CASSRQGLAGHEQYF. The rearrangement joins TRBV28 to TRBJ2-7; 13 bases are shared with TRBD2. The CDR3 is 15 amino acids. Germline V lookup: CDR1 MDHEN, CDR2 SYDVKM. With V trimmed by 5 bases and J by 5 bases, 6 bases remained unmatched.

This chain joins TRBV2 and TRBJ2-3, with D perhaps TRBD1 (6 bases). CDR3 length equals 13 residues. Germline assignment: CDR1 SNHLY and CDR2 FYNNEI. V gave up 1 base and J gave up 6 bases, with 8 bases separating them. CDR3 region: CASSEGGRDTQYF. CDR3 DNA: TGTGCCAGCAGTGAAGGGGGGCGGGATACGCAGTATTTT.

The chain couples TRBV11-2 to TRBJ1-1, with 8 bases aligning to TRBD1. The CDR3 consists of 14 residues. From germline, CDR1 is SGHAT and CDR2 FQNNGV. J lost 1 base, V lost 3 bases, and 1 base had no gene match. DNA of the CDR3: TGTGCCAGCAGCTTCGGACAGGGGAACACTGAAGCTTTCTTT. As protein: CASSFGQGNTEAFF.

This chain links TRBV27 with TRBJ2-2; D is perhaps TRBD2 (5 bases). The CDR3 has 16 amino acids. CDR1 is MNHEY, CDR2 SMNVEV, per germline (reference sequence). Trimming stripped 2 bases from V and 4 bases from J, with 14 bases between. CDR3 protein: CASSLGGALSTGELFF. The CDR3 region has the DNA TGTGCCAGCAGTTTAGGAGGAGCGCTGAGCACCGGGGAGCTGTTTTTT.

The J gene is TRBJ2-3, the V gene TRBV24-1; possibly TRBD2 for D (6 bases). The ends were cut back, 4 bases at V and 1 base at J, with 14 bases in the middle. CDR1 and CDR2 from the germline V gene are KGHDR and SFDVKD. The CDR3 sequence is 16 residues long. CDR3 loop: CATSEQVGGGTDTQYF. CDR3 sequence (DNA): TGTGCCACCAGTGAACAAGTAGGAGGGGGCACAGATACGCAGTATTTT.

In the case of this clone: At the DNA level, this CDR3 is encoded by other sequences in the same sample as well. The gene calls are TRBV6-2 or TRBV6-3 and TRBJ2-7, with D possibly matching TRBD2 (5 bases). Germline loops: CDR1 MNHEY, CDR2 SVGEGT. The V end was cut by 2 bases, the J end by 7 bases, with 9 bases between. The CDR3 has 12 amino acids. Written as DNA, the CDR3 is TGTGCCAGCAGTTACGTTGGCGGGGAGCAGTACGTC. Translation: CASSYVGGEQYV.

The V gene is TRBV25-1, the J gene TRBJ1-1; TRBD1 agrees at 7 bases. Germline CDR1 MGHDK, CDR2 SYGVNS. There are 18 residues in the CDR3. The trim removed 4 bases at V and 1 base at J, leaving 15 bases unmatched. The DNA of the CDR3 is TGTGCCAGCAGTGCTATCGGTTCAGGGGGACTGAGGAACACTGAAGCTTTCTTT. Translating it yields CASSAIGSGGLRNTEAFF.

This clone was counted once. The chain employs TRBV19 and TRBJ1-5; 9 nucleotides line up with TRBD1. There are 16 residues in the CDR3. Germline lookup yields CDR1 LNHDA and CDR2 SQIVND (reference sequence). Trimming removed 5 bases from V and 4 bases from J; junction bases left unmatched: 9. CDR3 amino acids: CASSPQGAGPNQPQHF. The CDR3 DNA follows: TGTGCCAGTAGTCCACAGGGGGCCGGACCAAATCAGCCCCAGCATTTT.

This clone has a handful of counts. V is TRBV24-1 and J is TRBJ2-5; D uncertain. CDR3 size: 14 residues. In germline, CDR1 is KGHDR, CDR2 SFDVKD. Trimming cost V 3 bases and J 2 bases, with 9 bases left between them. CDR3 loop: CATSDPRRQETQYF. The CDR3 nucleotides are TGTGCCACCAGTGATCCCCGGAGACAAGAGACCCAGTACTTC.

J is TRBJ2-7 and V is TRBV19, with D possibly being TRBD1 (6 bases). V was cut by 2 bases and J by 5 bases, with 13 bases left in between. Germline V CDR1 and CDR2: LNHDA, SQIVND (reference sequence). This CDR3 spans 14 amino acids. The CDR3 DNA reads TGTGCCAGTAGTATACAGGGGTCCGTGAACGAGCAGTACTTC. Protein sequence: CASSIQGSVNEQYF.

This clone was seen only a few times. The chain recombines TRBV5-5 with TRBJ1-1, with D unclear. Trimming stripped 0 bases from V and 14 bases from J, with 17 bases between. The CDR3 sequence is 13 residues long. CDR1 SGHKS and CDR2 YYEKEE come from the germline V gene (reference sequence). The CDR3 DNA reads TGTGCCAGCAGCTTGGATTTGGGAGGAGGAGGATTCTTT. Its translation: CASSLDLGGGGFF.

V is TRBV10-3 and J is TRBJ2-5; 7 bases align to TRBD1. Germline-derived CDR1 and CDR2 are ENHRY and SYGVKD. The CDR3 length is 14 residues. Trimming removed 2 bases from V and 2 bases from J; junction bases left unmatched: 2. The CDR3 sequence is CAISEDRAQETQYF. The CDR3 nucleotides read TGTGCCATCAGTGAGGACAGGGCACAAGAGACCCAGTACTTC.

As concerns this clone: The junction does not match germline at one end; this may be a read error. V gene TRBV27 combines with J gene TRBJ1-1; weak D call: TRBD1 (6 bases). Germline assignment: CDR1 MNHEY and CDR2 SMNVEV (reference sequence). The CDR3 is 14 residues long. CDR3 in DNA: TGTGCCAGCAGTTTACTGAGCAGGGGCCCTGAGGCTTTCTTT. Residues: CASSLLSRGPEAFF.

The rearrangement links TRBV6-5 to TRBJ2-3; 7 bases line up with TRBD1. The germline V gene has CDR1 MNHEY and CDR2 SVGAGI. The length of the CDR3 is 13 residues. CDR3: CARDRDSTDTQYF. As DNA, the CDR3 is TGTGCGAGAGACAGGGATAGCACAGATACGCAGTATTTT.

A few counts support this clone. The rearrangement links TRBV30 to TRBJ1-1; 7 bases fit TRBD1. The V gene's germline CDR1 is GTSNPN and CDR2 SVGIG (reference sequence). The V and J ends lost 3 bases and 4 bases, in that order; junction bases with no gene match: 8. The CDR3 is made up of 14 amino acids. The CDR3 protein is CAWSQGGRGTEAFF. In DNA, the CDR3 is TGTGCCTGGAGCCAGGGGGGCCGGGGCACTGAAGCTTTCTTT. Together with reference TRBV30 and TRBJ1-1, the CDR3 gives the full variable domain: SQTIHQWPATLVQPVGSPLSLECTVEGTSNPNLYWYRQAAGRGLQLLFYSVGIGQISSEVPQNLSASRPQDRQFILSSKKLLLSDSGFYLCAWSQGGRGTEAFFGQGTRLTVV.

As concerns this clone: At one boundary the junction diverges from the germline segment, which might be a read error. This rearrangement joins TRBV18 to TRBJ2-1; D gene uncertain. The CDR3 is 14 residues long. Germline V gene data show CDR1 as KGHSH and CDR2 as LQKENI. CDR3: CASSPLISNNEQFF. CDR3 sequence (DNA): TGTGCCAGCTCACCCCTAATCTCCAACAATGAGCAGTTCTTC.

This chain links TRBV28 with TRBJ2-1; D perhaps matches TRBD2 (6 bases). V lost 3 bases, J lost 6 bases, and 15 bases lay in between. This CDR3 contains 15 residues. The V gene's germline CDR1 is MDHEN and CDR2 SYDVKM. The CDR3 DNA follows: TGTGCCAGCAGTTTGGTGCGGGGCCTCCGCAATGAGCAGTTCTTC. The encoded protein is CASSLVRGLRNEQFF.

This chain joins TRBV23-1 and TRBJ1-2; 7 nucleotides agree with TRBD1. TRBV23-1 is an ORF for which the function is uncertain. Unmatched junction bases numbered 7, after V lost 3 bases and J lost 6 bases. The CDR3 is made up of 14 amino acids. The CDR3 DNA sequence: TGCGCCAGCAGTCAGCATACAGGGGTGCATGGCTACACCTTC. It specifies CASSQHTGVHGYTF.

The V call is TRBV5-1, the J call TRBJ2-7, with TRBD2 matching 7 bases. The germline gives CDR1 SGHRS, CDR2 YFSETQ. CDR3 length: 11 residues. V was clipped by 7 bases and J by 6 bases; unmatched bases: 4. CDR3 amino acids: CASGGGSEQYF. The CDR3 coding sequence is TGCGCCAGCGGCGGGGGTAGCGAGCAGTACTTC. Full variable domain (rest looked up from reference TRBV5-1 and TRBJ2-7): KAGVTQTPRYLIKTRGQQVTLSCSPISGHRSVSWYQQTPGQGLQFLFEYFSETQRNKGNFPGRFSGRQFSNSRSEMNVSTLELGDSALYLCASGGGSEQYFGPGTRLTVT.